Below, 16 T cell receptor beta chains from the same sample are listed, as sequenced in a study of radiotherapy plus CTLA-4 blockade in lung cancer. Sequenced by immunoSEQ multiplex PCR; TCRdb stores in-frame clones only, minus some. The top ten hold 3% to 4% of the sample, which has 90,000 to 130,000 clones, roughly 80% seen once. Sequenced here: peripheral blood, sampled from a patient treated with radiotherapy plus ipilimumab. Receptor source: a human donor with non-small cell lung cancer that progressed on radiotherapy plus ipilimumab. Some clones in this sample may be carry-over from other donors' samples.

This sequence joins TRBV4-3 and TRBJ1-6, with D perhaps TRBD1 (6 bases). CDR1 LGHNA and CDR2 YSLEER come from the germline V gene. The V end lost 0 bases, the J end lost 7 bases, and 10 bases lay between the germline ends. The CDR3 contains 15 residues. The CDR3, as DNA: TGCGCCAGCAGCCAAGAGGTTACAGGGAATTCACCCCTCCACTTT. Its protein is CASSQEVTGNSPLHF.

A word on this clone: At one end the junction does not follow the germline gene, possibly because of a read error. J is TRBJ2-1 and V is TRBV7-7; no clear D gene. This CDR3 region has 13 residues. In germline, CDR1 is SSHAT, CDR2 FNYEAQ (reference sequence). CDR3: CASSLQGNLEQFF. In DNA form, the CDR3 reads TGTGCTAGCAGCTTACAAGGAAATCTTGAGCAGTTCTTC.

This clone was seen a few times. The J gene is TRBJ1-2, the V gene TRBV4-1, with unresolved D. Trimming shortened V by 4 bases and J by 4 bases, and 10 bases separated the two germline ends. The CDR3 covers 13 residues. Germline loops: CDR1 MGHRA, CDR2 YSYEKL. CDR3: CASSLRPAYGYTF. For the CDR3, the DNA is TGCGCCAGCAGCCTACGACCTGCCTATGGCTACACCTTC.

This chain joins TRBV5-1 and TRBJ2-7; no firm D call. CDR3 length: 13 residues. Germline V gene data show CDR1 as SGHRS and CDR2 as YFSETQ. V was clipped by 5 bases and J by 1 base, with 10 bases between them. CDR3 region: CASRYTVSYEQYF. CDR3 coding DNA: TGCGCCAGCAGGTACACAGTATCCTACGAGCAGTACTTC. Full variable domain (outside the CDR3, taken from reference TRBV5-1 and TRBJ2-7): KAGVTQTPRYLIKTRGQQVTLSCSPISGHRSVSWYQQTPGQGLQFLFEYFSETQRNKGNFPGRFSGRQFSNSRSEMNVSTLELGDSALYLCASRYTVSYEQYFGPGTRLTVT.

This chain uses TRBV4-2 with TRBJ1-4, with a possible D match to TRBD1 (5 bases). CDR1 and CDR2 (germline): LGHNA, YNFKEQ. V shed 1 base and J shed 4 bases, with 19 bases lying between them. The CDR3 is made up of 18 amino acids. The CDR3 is CASSQAQAGTDFNEKLFF. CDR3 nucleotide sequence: TGTGCCAGCAGCCAAGCCCAAGCCGGGACCGACTTTAATGAAAAACTGTTTTTT.

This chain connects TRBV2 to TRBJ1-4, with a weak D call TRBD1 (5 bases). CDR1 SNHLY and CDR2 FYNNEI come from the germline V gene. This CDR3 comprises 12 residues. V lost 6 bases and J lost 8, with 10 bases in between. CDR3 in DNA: TGTGCCAGCAGGGGGGTCTACGAAAAACTGTTTTTT. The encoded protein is CASRGVYEKLFF.

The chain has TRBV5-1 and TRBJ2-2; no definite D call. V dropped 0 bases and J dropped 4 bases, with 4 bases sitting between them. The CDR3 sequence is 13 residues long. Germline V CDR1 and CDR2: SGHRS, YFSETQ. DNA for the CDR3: TGCGCCAGCAGCTTGGCATTCACCGGGGAGCTGTTTTTT. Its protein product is CASSLAFTGELFF.

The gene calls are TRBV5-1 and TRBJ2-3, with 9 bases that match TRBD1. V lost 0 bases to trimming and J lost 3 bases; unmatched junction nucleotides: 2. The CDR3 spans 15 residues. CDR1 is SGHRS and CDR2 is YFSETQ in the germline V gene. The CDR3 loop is CASSLVGQGTDTQYF. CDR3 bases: TGCGCCAGCAGCTTGGTTGGACAGGGGACAGATACGCAGTATTTT.

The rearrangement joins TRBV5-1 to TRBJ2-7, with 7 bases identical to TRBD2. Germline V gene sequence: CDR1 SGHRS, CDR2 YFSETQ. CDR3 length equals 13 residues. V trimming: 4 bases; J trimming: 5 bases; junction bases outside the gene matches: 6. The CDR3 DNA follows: TGCGCCAGCAGCCTGAGCGGGGTAGACGAGCAGTACTTC. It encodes CASSLSGVDEQYF.

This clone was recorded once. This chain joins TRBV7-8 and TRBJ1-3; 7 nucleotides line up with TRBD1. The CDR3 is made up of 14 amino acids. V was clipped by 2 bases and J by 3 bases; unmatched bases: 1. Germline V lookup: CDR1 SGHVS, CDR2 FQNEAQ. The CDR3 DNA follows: TGTGCCAGCAGCTTACAGGGGGTTGGAAACACCATATATTTT. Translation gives CASSLQGVGNTIYF.

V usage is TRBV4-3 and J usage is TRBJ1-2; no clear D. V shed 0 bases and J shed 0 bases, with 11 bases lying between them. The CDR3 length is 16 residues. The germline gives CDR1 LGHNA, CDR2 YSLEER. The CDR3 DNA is TGCGCCAGCAGCCAAGATCCGGAGGGAGCTAACTATGGCTACACCTTC. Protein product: CASSQDPEGANYGYTF.

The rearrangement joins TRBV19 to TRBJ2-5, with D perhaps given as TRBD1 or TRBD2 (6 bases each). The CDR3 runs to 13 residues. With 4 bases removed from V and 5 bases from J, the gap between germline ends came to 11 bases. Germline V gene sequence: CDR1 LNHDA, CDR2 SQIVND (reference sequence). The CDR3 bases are TGTGCCAGTAGTAGCCGGGGGCGGGAGACCCAGTACTTC. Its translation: CASSSRGRETQYF. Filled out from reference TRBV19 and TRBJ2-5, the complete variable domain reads DGGITQSPKYLFRKEGQNVTLSCEQNLNHDAMYWYRQDPGQGLRLIYYSQIVNDFQKGDIAEGYSVSREKKESFPLTVTSAQKNPTAFYLCASSSRGRETQYFGPGTRLLVL.

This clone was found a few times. CDR3 protein: CASSPSGTVSTDTQYF. The CDR3, as DNA: TGTGCCAGCTCACCGTCCGGGACAGTGAGCACAGATACGCAGTATTTT. This sequence joins TRBV18 and TRBJ2-3; TRBD1 aligns across 7 bases. Germline V gives CDR1 KGHSH, CDR2 LQKENI. The CDR3 runs to 16 residues. V shed 3 bases and J 0 bases; nucleotides not matched to a gene: 6.

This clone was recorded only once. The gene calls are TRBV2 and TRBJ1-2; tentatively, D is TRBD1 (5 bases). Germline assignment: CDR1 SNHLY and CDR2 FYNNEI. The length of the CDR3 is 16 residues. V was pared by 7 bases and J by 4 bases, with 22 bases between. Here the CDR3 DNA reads TGTGCCAGCATCGGGGAGACAGAGCTCACCGCCTATGGCTACACCTTC. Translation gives CASIGETELTAYGYTF. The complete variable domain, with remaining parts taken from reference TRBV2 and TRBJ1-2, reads EPEVTQTPSHQVTQMGQEVILRCVPISNHLYFYWYRQILGQKVEFLVSFYNNEISEKSEIFDDQFSVERPDGSNFTLKIRSTKLEDSAMYFCASIGETELTAYGYTFGSGTRLTVV.

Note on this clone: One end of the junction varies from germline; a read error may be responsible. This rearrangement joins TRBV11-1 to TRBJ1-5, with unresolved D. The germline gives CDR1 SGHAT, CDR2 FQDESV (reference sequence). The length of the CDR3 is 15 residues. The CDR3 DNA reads TGTGCCAGCAGCTTAGACGGCGGAGGGTATCACCCCCAGCATTTT. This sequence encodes CASSLDGGGYHPQHF.

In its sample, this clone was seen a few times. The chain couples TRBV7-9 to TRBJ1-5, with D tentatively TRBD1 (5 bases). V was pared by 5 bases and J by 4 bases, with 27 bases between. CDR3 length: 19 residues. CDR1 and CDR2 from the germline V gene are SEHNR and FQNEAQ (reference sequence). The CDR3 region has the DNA TGTGCCAGCAGCCTATCAAGAGACGGACACTCGACGAAAAATCAGCCCCAGCATTTT. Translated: CASSLSRDGHSTKNQPQHF.